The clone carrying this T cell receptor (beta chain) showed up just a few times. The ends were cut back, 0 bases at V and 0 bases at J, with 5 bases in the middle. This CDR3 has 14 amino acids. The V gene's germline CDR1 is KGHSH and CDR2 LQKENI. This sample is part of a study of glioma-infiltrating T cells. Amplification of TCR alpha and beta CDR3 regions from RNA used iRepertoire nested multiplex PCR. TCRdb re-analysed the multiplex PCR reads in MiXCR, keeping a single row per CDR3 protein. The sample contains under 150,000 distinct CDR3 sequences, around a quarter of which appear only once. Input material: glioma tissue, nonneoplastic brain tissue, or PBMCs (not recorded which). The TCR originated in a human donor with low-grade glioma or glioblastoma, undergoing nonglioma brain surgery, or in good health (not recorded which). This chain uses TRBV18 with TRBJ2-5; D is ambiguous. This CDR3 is CASSPPANQETQYF. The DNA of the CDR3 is TGTGCCAGCTCACCACCGGCGAACCAAGAGACCCAGTACTTC.